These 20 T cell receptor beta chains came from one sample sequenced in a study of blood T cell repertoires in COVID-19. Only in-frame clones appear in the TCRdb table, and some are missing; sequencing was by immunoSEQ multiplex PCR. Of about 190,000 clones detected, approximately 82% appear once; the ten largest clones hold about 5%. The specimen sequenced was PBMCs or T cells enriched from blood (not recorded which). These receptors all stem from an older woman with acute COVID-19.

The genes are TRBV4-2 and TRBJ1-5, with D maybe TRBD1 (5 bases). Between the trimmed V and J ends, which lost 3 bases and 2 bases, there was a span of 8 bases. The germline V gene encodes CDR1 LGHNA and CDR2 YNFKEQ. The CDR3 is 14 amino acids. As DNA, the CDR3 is TGTGCCAGCAGCCACTTGACAGGCAATCAGCCCCAGCATTTT. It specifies CASSHLTGNQPQHF.

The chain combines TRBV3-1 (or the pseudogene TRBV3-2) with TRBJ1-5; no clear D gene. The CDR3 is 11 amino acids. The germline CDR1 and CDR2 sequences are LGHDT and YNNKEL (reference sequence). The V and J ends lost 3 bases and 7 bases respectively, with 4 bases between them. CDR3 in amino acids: CASSQRQPQHF. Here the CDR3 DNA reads TGTGCCAGCAGCCAGAGACAGCCCCAGCATTTT.

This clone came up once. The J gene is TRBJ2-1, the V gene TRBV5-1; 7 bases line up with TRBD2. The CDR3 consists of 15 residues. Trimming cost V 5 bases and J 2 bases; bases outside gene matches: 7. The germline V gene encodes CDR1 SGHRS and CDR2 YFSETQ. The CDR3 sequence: CASSAAGETYNEQFF. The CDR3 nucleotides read TGCGCCAGCAGTGCGGCGGGGGAAACCTACAATGAGCAGTTCTTC.

This CDR3 reads CASLPNWRQSYGYTF. CDR3 coding DNA: TGTGCCAGCCTGCCTAATTGGAGACAGTCGTATGGCTACACCTTC. V usage is TRBV28 and J usage is TRBJ1-2; perhaps TRBD1 as D (5 bases). Deletions cut 8 bases from V and 5 bases from J, with 21 bases between. CDR3 size: 15 residues. From germline, CDR1 is MDHEN and CDR2 SYDVKM.

The CDR3 protein is CASSLNRGVAPLETQYF. The CDR3 nucleotides are TGTGCCAGCAGCTTAAACAGGGGGGTGGCCCCTCTTGAGACCCAGTACTTC. V usage is TRBV7-2 and J usage is TRBJ2-5, with 8 bases lining up with TRBD1. This CDR3 spans 17 amino acids. Germline V CDR1 and CDR2: SGHTA, FQGNSA. Trimming cost V 2 bases and J 5 bases; bases outside gene matches: 13.

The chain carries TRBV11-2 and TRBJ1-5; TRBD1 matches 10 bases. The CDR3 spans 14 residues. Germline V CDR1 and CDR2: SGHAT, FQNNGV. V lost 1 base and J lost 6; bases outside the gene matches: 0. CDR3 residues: CASSLGTGGQPQHF. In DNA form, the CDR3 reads TGTGCCAGCAGCTTAGGGACAGGGGGTCAGCCCCAGCATTTT.

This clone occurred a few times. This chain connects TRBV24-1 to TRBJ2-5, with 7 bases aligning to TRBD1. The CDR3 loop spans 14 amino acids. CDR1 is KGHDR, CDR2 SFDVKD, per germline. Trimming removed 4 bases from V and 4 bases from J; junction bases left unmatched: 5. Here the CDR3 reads CATSEPGTAETQYF. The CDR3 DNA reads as TGTGCCACCAGTGAGCCCGGGACAGCAGAGACCCAGTACTTC.

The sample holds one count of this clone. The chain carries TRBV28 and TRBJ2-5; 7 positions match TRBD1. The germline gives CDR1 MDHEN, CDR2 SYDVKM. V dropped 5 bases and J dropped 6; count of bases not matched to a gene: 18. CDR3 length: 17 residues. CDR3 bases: TGTGCCAGCAGTCCCCCCGCGACAGGGCTTGGGTTGAAGACCCAGTACTTC. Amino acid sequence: CASSPPATGLGLKTQYF.

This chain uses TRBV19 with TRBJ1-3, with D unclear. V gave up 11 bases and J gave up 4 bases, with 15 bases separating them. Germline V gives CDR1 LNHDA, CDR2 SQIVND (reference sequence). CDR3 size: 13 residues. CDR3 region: CAVSAGKGNTIYF. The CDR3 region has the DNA TGTGCCGTATCAGCGGGCAAGGGAAACACCATATATTTT.

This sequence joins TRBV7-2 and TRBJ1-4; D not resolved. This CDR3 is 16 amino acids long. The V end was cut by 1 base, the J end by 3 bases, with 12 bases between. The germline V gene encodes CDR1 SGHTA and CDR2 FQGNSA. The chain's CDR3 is CASSLDSAGPNEKLFF. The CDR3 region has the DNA TGTGCCAGCAGCTTAGATTCGGCAGGCCCTAATGAAAAACTGTTTTTT.

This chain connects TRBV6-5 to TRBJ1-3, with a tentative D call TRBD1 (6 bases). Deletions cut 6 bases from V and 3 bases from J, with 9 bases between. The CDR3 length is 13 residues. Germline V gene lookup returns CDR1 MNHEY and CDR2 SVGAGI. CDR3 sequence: CASRRTDGNTIYF. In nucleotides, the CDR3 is TGTGCCAGCAGGCGGACAGATGGAAACACCATATATTTT.

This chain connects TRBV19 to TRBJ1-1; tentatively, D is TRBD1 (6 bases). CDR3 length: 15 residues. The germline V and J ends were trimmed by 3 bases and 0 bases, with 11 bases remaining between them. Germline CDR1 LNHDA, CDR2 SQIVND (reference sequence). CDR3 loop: CASSIETGVNTEAFF. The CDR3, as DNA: TGTGCCAGTAGTATTGAGACAGGCGTGAACACTGAAGCTTTCTTT.

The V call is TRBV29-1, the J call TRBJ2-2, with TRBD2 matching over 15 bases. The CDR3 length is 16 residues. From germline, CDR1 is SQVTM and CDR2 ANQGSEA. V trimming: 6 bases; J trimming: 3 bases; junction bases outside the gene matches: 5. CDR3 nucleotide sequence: TGCAGCGTCCCGGGACTAGCGGGGGGAGACACCGGGGAGCTGTTTTTT. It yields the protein CSVPGLAGGDTGELFF.

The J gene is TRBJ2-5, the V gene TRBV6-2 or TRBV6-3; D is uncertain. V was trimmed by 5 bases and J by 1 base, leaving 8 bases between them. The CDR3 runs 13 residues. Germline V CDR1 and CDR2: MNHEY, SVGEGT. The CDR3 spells CASSTGTQETQYF. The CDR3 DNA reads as TGTGCCAGCAGTACTGGTACCCAAGAGACCCAGTACTTC.

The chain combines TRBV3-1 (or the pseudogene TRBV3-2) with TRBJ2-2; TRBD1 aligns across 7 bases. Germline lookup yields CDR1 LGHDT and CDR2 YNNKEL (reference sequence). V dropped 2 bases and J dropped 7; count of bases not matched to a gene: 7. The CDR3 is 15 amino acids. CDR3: CASSQFKGGIGELFF. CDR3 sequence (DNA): TGTGCCAGCAGCCAATTTAAAGGGGGCATCGGGGAGCTGTTTTTT.

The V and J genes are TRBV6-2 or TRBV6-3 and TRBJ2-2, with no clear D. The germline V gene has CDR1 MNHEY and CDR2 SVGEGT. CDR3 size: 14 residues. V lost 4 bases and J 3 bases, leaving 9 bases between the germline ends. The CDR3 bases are TGTGCCAGCAGTTTAAGACTGGACACCGGGGAGCTGTTTTTT. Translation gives CASSLRLDTGELFF.

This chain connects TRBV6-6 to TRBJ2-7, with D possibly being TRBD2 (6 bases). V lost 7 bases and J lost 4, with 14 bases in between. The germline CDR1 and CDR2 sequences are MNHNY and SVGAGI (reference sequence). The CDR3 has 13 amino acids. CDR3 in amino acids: CASNKGREYEQYF. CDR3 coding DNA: TGTGCCAGCAATAAGGGCCGGGAGTACGAGCAGTACTTC.

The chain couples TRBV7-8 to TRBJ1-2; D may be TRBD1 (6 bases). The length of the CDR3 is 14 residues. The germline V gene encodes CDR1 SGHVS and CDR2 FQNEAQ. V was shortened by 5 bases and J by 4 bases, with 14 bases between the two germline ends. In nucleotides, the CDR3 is TGTGCCAGCAGCCAGATGGGGGCGGGCTATGGCTACACCTTC. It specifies CASSQMGAGYGYTF.

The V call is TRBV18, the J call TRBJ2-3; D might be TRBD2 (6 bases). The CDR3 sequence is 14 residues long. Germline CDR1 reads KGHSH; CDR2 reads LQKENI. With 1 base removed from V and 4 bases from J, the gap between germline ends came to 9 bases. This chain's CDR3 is CASSPQWGADTQYF. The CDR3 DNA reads TGTGCCAGCTCACCACAATGGGGGGCAGATACGCAGTATTTT. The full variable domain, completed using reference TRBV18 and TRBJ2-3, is NAGVMQNPRHLVRRRGQEARLRCSPMKGHSHVYWYRQLPEEGLKFMVYLQKENIIDESGMPKERFSAEFPKEGPSILRIQQVVRGDSAAYFCASSPQWGADTQYFGPGTRLTVL.

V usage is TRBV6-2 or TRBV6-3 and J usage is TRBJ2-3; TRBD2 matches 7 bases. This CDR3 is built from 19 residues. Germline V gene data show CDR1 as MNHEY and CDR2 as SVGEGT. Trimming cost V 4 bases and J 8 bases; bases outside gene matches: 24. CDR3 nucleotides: TGTGCCAGCAGTTGGGGGGGTGTGGCGGACCGGCGGAAACGAGGTACGCAGTATTTT. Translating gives CASSWGGVADRRKRGTQYF.